Following are 30 T cell receptor beta chains from one sample sequenced in a study of long-term antiretroviral therapy in people with HIV. The assay used was immunoSEQ (version v3.0), run at survey level. The table came from immunoSEQ multiplex PCR; TCRdb's copy has only in-frame clones and leaves some out. Among over 25,000 clones listed, around 97% were seen once. The sample here was unsorted PBMCs, taken 7.6 years after starting antiretroviral therapy. These receptors were taken from a young man with HIV.

The V and J genes are TRBV27 and TRBJ2-7; the match to TRBD2 covers 14 bases. CDR1 and CDR2 (germline): MNHEY, SMNVEV (reference sequence). Trimming removed 10 bases from V and 2 bases from J; junction bases left unmatched: 1. The CDR3 is made up of 13 amino acids. This chain's CDR3 is CATGLAGAYEQYF. As DNA, the CDR3 is TGTGCCACGGGACTAGCGGGGGCCTACGAGCAGTACTTC.

The CDR3 is CASSYGSGAGELFF. In nucleotides, the CDR3 is TGTGCCAGTAGTTACGGGAGCGGGGCCGGGGAGCTGTTTTTT. The chain carries TRBV19 and TRBJ2-2, with 7 positions matching TRBD2. This CDR3 spans 14 amino acids. From germline, CDR1 is LNHDA and CDR2 SQIVND (reference sequence). J gave up 6 bases and V 5 bases, and 6 bases lay outside the gene matches.

J is TRBJ2-5 and V is TRBV5-1, with TRBD2 matching over 11 bases. Trimming at V came to 4 bases and at J to 0 bases, leaving 5 bases not matched to a gene. Per the germline V gene, CDR1 is SGHRS and CDR2 is YFSETQ. This CDR3 has 16 amino acids. The chain's CDR3 is CASSTGLAEYQETQYF. For the CDR3, the DNA is TGCGCCAGCAGCACGGGACTAGCGGAGTACCAAGAGACCCAGTACTTC. Full variable domain (rest looked up from reference TRBV5-1 and TRBJ2-5): KAGVTQTPRYLIKTRGQQVTLSCSPISGHRSVSWYQQTPGQGLQFLFEYFSETQRNKGNFPGRFSGRQFSNSRSEMNVSTLELGDSALYLCASSTGLAEYQETQYFGPGTRLLVL.

The chain combines TRBV4-2 with TRBJ2-2; TRBD2 agrees at 12 bases. The junction had 5 bases not matched to a gene; V was cut back by 2 bases and J by 4 bases. Germline V CDR1 and CDR2: LGHNA, YNFKEQ. The CDR3 totals 17 residues. The CDR3 here is CASSQLLAGGFTGELFF. The CDR3 DNA follows: TGTGCCAGCAGCCAACTTCTAGCGGGAGGGTTCACCGGGGAGCTGTTTTTT.

The chain has TRBV2 and TRBJ2-1; D is possibly TRBD1 or TRBD2 (5 bases each). Germline V gives CDR1 SNHLY, CDR2 FYNNEI. The CDR3 is 12 amino acids. Trimming cost V 4 bases and J 9 bases, with 10 bases left between them. CDR3 sequence: CASSGLGREQFF. Written as DNA, the CDR3 is TGTGCCAGCAGTGGTCTGGGACGTGAGCAGTTCTTC.

For this clone: A read error may produce the germline difference seen at one junction end. The chain has TRBV2 and TRBJ2-1; D tentatively fits TRBD1 or TRBD2 (6 bases each). This CDR3 contains 17 residues. In germline, CDR1 is SNHLY, CDR2 FYNNEI. CDR3 DNA sequence: TGTGCCAGCAGTGAACCGGGGGCACCCCTGTCCTCCAATGAGCAGTTCTTC. Protein product: CASSEPGAPLSSNEQFF.

The V and J genes are TRBV10-3 and TRBJ1-2; 8 bases match TRBD1. J gave up 6 bases and V 8 bases, and 2 bases lay outside the gene matches. CDR3 length: 11 amino acids. Per the germline V gene, CDR1 is ENHRY and CDR2 is SYGVKD. The CDR3 protein is CAIGQGDGYTF. Written as DNA, the CDR3 is TGTGCCATCGGACAGGGAGATGGCTACACCTTC.

The J gene is TRBJ1-1, the V gene TRBV20-1; D not resolved. Germline CDR1 reads DFQATT; CDR2 reads SNEGSKA (reference sequence). The CDR3 covers 10 residues. The V end lost 7 bases, the J end lost 6 bases, and 9 bases lay between the germline ends. CDR3 amino acids: CSGGSPEAFF. In DNA form, the CDR3 reads TGCAGTGGTGGGAGCCCTGAAGCTTTCTTT.

The rearrangement joins TRBV4-2 to TRBJ2-7; 8 nucleotides align to TRBD2. CDR3 length: 14 residues. Trimming cost V 3 bases and J 5 bases; bases outside gene matches: 6. Germline V lookup: CDR1 LGHNA, CDR2 YNFKEQ. CDR3 sequence: CASSHGGGRDEQYF. CDR3 nucleotides: TGTGCCAGCAGCCACGGCGGGGGGAGGGACGAGCAGTACTTC.

This chain connects TRBV18 to TRBJ1-1; 7 bases fit TRBD1. V was pared by 3 bases and J by 1 base, with 2 bases of the junction left unmatched. The CDR3 is made up of 14 amino acids. The germline CDR1 and CDR2 sequences are KGHSH and LQKENI. The CDR3 DNA reads TGTGCCAGCTCACCTACAGGGGAGAACACTGAAGCTTTCTTT. Translating gives CASSPTGENTEAFF.

The gene calls are TRBV4-3 and TRBJ2-7; TRBD1 might be the D (6 bases). This CDR3 region has 14 residues. Germline V gives CDR1 LGHNA, CDR2 YSLEER. Trimming removed 1 base from V and 6 bases from J, with 13 bases in between. This CDR3 reads CASSQVFRGLEQYF. The CDR3 DNA is TGCGCCAGCAGCCAAGTTTTCAGGGGCCTCGAGCAGTACTTC.

The gene calls are TRBV15 and TRBJ2-3; possibly TRBD2 for D (6 bases). Trimming pared 5 bases from V and 3 bases from J, leaving 12 bases between. This CDR3 comprises 14 residues. Germline values: CDR1 LNHNV, CDR2 YYDKDF (reference sequence). The CDR3 coding sequence is TGTGCCACCAGCGCGGGGAAAGGAACAGATACGCAGTATTTT. Encoded protein: CATSAGKGTDTQYF.

V and J are TRBV4-1 and TRBJ1-2, with D uncertain. There are 14 residues in the CDR3. CDR1 and CDR2 (germline): MGHRA, YSYEKL. With 0 bases removed from V and 2 bases from J, the gap between germline ends came to 7 bases. This CDR3 reads CASSQEFRNYGYTF. CDR3 coding DNA: TGCGCCAGCAGCCAAGAATTTCGAAACTATGGCTACACCTTC.

The chain is built from TRBV19 and TRBJ1-3; a weak D match, TRBD1 (5 bases). The V end lost 6 bases, the J end lost 2 bases, and 20 bases lay between the germline ends. Germline lookup yields CDR1 LNHDA and CDR2 SQIVND (reference sequence). The length of the CDR3 is 17 residues. The CDR3 is CASSLWTGGHPGNTIYF. The CDR3 nucleotides are TGTGCCAGTAGCCTCTGGACGGGAGGACATCCTGGAAACACCATATATTTT.

The genes are TRBV9 and TRBJ1-2; no clear D gene. Deletions cut 0 bases from V and 5 bases from J, with 11 bases between. There are 14 residues in the CDR3. Germline values: CDR1 SGDLS, CDR2 YYNGEE. This CDR3 is CASSVGSAVYGYTF. The CDR3 DNA reads as TGTGCCAGCAGCGTAGGTTCCGCGGTTTATGGCTACACCTTC.

The chain links TRBV27 to TRBJ1-6; D call uncertain. The CDR3 is 13 amino acids. CDR1 is MNHEY and CDR2 is SMNVEV in the germline V gene (reference sequence). Deletions cut 5 bases from V and 9 bases from J, with 11 bases between. The CDR3 DNA is TGTGCCAGCAGTCCCCTACCGAGTTCACCCCTCCACTTT. This gives the protein CASSPLPSSPLHF.

The chain recombines TRBV6-6 with TRBJ2-7, with D perhaps matching TRBD1 (8 bases). The CDR3 extends over 14 amino acids. The germline V gene has CDR1 MNHNY and CDR2 SVGAGI (reference sequence). V was cut by 6 bases and J by 5 bases, with 17 bases left in between. CDR3 sequence reads: CASSQHRGGDEQYF. CDR3 in DNA: TGTGCCAGCAGCCAACACAGGGGGGGCGACGAGCAGTACTTC.

This clone was seen once. The rearrangement uses TRBV12-5 and TRBJ2-3; TRBD2 matches 8 bases. V gave up 8 bases and J gave up 5 bases; unmatched junction bases: 18. Germline CDR1 is LGHNT and CDR2 is FRNRAP. This CDR3 is 17 amino acids long. CDR3 nucleotide sequence: TGTGCTAGTCAGGGCCGGGGGAGCGGGAGCACCGGAGATACGCAGTATTTT. It yields the protein CASQGRGSGSTGDTQYF.

The chain joins TRBV6-1 to TRBJ2-7; 7 bases agree with TRBD1. Germline V CDR1 and CDR2: MNHNS, SASEGT. The CDR3 consists of 13 residues. The J segment lost 1 base and the V segment lost 6 bases, leaving 3 bases of the junction unmatched. Written as DNA, the CDR3 is TGTGCCAGCAGCGACAGGGCGTCCTACGAGCAGTACTTC. As protein: CASSDRASYEQYF.

This clone was observed a single time. V gene TRBV5-6 combines with J gene TRBJ2-3; TRBD1 matches at 7 bases. CDR1 is SGHDT, CDR2 YYEEEE, per germline. This CDR3 has 15 amino acids. The V segment lost 3 bases and the J segment 4 bases; nucleotides outside the gene matches: 8. CDR3 DNA sequence: TGTGCCAGCAGCTACACAGGGGCTAGGGCAGATACGCAGTATTTT. This codes for CASSYTGARADTQYF.

The genes are TRBV4-1 and TRBJ1-1; a possible D gene is TRBD1 (5 bases). The ends were cut back, 4 bases at V and 1 base at J, with 10 bases in the middle. The germline V gene encodes CDR1 MGHRA and CDR2 YSYEKL. The CDR3 spans 14 residues. The CDR3 region is CASSRGRWNTEAFF. In nucleotides, the CDR3 is TGCGCCAGCAGCCGGGGACGATGGAACACTGAAGCTTTCTTT.

The V and J genes are TRBV19 and TRBJ1-1; D ambiguous. This CDR3 has 15 amino acids. CDR1 LNHDA and CDR2 SQIVND come from the germline V gene (reference sequence). Trimming removed 3 bases from V and 3 bases from J, with 14 bases in between. The chain's CDR3 is CASSILWRRDTEAFF. The DNA for the CDR3 is TGTGCCAGTAGTATTCTCTGGAGGAGGGACACTGAAGCTTTCTTT. Filled out from reference TRBV19 and TRBJ1-1, the complete variable domain reads DGGITQSPKYLFRKEGQNVTLSCEQNLNHDAMYWYRQDPGQGLRLIYYSQIVNDFQKGDIAEGYSVSREKKESFPLTVTSAQKNPTAFYLCASSILWRRDTEAFFGQGTRLTVV.

The chain couples TRBV5-1 to TRBJ1-2, with D hard to call. The CDR3 loop spans 14 amino acids. Trimming shortened V by 4 bases and J by 5 bases, and 15 bases separated the two germline ends. Per germline, CDR1 SGHRS and CDR2 YFSETQ. This CDR3 reads CASSLNTASYGYTF. For the CDR3, the DNA is TGCGCCAGCAGCCTCAATACTGCTAGTTATGGCTACACCTTC.

This clone was seen a handful of times. The chain uses TRBV7-2 and TRBJ2-2; TRBD1 is a possible D gene (5 bases). The germline gives CDR1 SGHTA, CDR2 FQGNSA. This CDR3 has 14 residues. V was clipped by 2 bases and J by 4 bases, with 8 bases between them. The CDR3 here is CASSLQGITGELFF. CDR3 DNA: TGTGCCAGCAGCTTACAGGGTATCACCGGGGAGCTGTTTTTT.

The J gene is TRBJ2-7, the V gene TRBV11-2; no firm D call. This CDR3 comprises 12 residues. Trimming stripped 2 bases from V and 0 bases from J, with 2 bases between. Germline CDR1 is SGHAT and CDR2 is FQNNGV. CDR3 region: CASSLSSYEQYF. DNA for the CDR3: TGTGCCAGCAGCTTATCCTCCTACGAGCAGTACTTC.

The genes are TRBV4-1 and TRBJ2-5, with D uncertain. Germline CDR1 MGHRA, CDR2 YSYEKL. V was cut by 4 bases and J by 5 bases, with 14 bases left in between. This CDR3 has 14 residues. CDR3 bases: TGCGCCAGCAGCCCTCCTCTGGCGCGGGAGACCCAGTACTTC. Its translation is CASSPPLARETQYF.

The chain links TRBV5-8 to TRBJ2-1; D might be TRBD2 (5 bases). The CDR3 length is 14 residues. The germline V gene encodes CDR1 SGHTS and CDR2 YDEGEE. V was clipped by 0 bases and J by 3 bases, with 7 bases between them. CDR3 amino acids: CASSLGEYYNEQFF. The CDR3 DNA reads as TGTGCCAGCAGCTTGGGGGAGTACTACAATGAGCAGTTCTTC.

The chain couples TRBV5-1 to TRBJ2-7; TRBD2 matches at 11 bases. The CDR3 extends over 16 amino acids. The trim removed 4 bases at V and 3 bases at J, leaving 9 bases unmatched. Germline CDR1 reads SGHRS; CDR2 reads YFSETQ. The CDR3 bases are TGCGCCAGCAGCCCCGGGCTAGCGGGAGGACTCTACGAGCAGTACTTC. This encodes CASSPGLAGGLYEQYF.

The V call is TRBV11-1, the J call TRBJ2-7; a weak D match, TRBD2 (7 bases). This CDR3 contains 13 residues. Germline CDR1 SGHAT, CDR2 FQDESV (reference sequence). V lost 6 bases and J lost 4, with 13 bases in between. CDR3 loop: CASSWGGQYEQYF. The CDR3 bases are TGTGCCAGCAGTTGGGGGGGGCAGTACGAGCAGTACTTC. The variable domain in full, with the rest retrieved from reference TRBV11-1 and TRBJ2-7, is EAEVAQSPRYKITEKSQAVAFWCDPISGHATLYWYRQILGQGPELLVQFQDESVVDDSQLPKDRFSAERLKGVDSTLKIQPAELGDSAMYLCASSWGGQYEQYFGPGTRLTVT.

Here the CDR3 DNA reads TGTGCCAGCACCCGGGAGGGGGAAGCGGACTATGGCTACACCTTC. Its translation is CASTREGEADYGYTF. J is TRBJ1-2 and V is TRBV9, with a weak D call TRBD1 (6 bases). CDR1 is SGDLS and CDR2 is YYNGEE in the germline V gene. V lost 6 bases, J lost 3 bases, and 18 bases lay in between. This CDR3 is 15 amino acids long.